These 17 T cell receptor beta chains originate from one sample sequenced in a study of blood T cell repertoires in COVID-19. The method was immunoSEQ multiplex PCR; TCRdb's version includes in-frame clones alone and lacks a portion of them. The sample lists approximately 220,000 clones, roughly 84% seen once, with approximately 5.1% in the top ten. What was sequenced was peripheral blood. The receptors derive from a woman in her sixties who had recovered from COVID-19.

The chain links TRBV5-6 to TRBJ1-3; 7 bases agree with TRBD1. The CDR3 loop spans 16 amino acids. Germline CDR1 and CDR2: SGHDT and YYEEEE. Losses at the gene ends were 3 bases for V and 6 bases for J; bases not matched to a gene: 12. The CDR3: CASSSQDRDWENTIYF. The CDR3 DNA reads as TGTGCCAGCAGCTCCCAAGACAGGGATTGGGAAAACACCATATATTTT.

In this sample, this clone turned up once. The chain links TRBV19 to TRBJ2-2; TRBD1 agrees at 10 bases. Trimming at V came to 3 bases and at J to 6 bases, leaving 4 bases not matched to a gene. Germline assignment: CDR1 LNHDA and CDR2 SQIVND (reference sequence). The CDR3 totals 15 residues. The CDR3 protein is CASSMGQGKAGELFF. The CDR3 nucleotides read TGTGCCAGTAGTATGGGACAGGGGAAAGCCGGGGAGCTGTTTTTT.

The chain uses TRBV3-1 (or the pseudogene TRBV3-2) and TRBJ1-1, with a possible D match to TRBD1 (5 bases). Between the trimmed V and J ends, which lost 0 bases and 7 bases, there was a span of 12 bases. The length of the CDR3 is 14 residues. Germline assignment: CDR1 LGHDT and CDR2 YNNKEL (reference sequence). The CDR3 DNA sequence: TGTGCCAGCAGCCAAGAGGGCAGGGTGAGTGAAGCTTTCTTT. It codes for CASSQEGRVSEAFF.

The chain uses TRBV9 and TRBJ2-1; 9 nucleotides match TRBD1. V dropped 3 bases and J dropped 2; count of bases not matched to a gene: 6. The CDR3 length is 16 residues. Germline V gives CDR1 SGDLS, CDR2 YYNGEE. CDR3 sequence: CASSASRDRAYNEQFF. CDR3 nucleotide sequence: TGTGCCAGCAGCGCAAGCCGGGACAGGGCCTACAATGAGCAGTTCTTC.

The chain has TRBV7-2 and TRBJ1-3; D may be TRBD1 (5 bases). The germline V gene has CDR1 SGHTA and CDR2 FQGNSA. The ends were cut back, 3 bases at V and 0 bases at J, with 9 bases in the middle. The CDR3 has 15 amino acids. The CDR3 DNA follows: TGTGCCAGCAGCTTCGACAGAGCCTCTGGAAACACCATATATTTT. It yields the protein CASSFDRASGNTIYF.

CDR3 in amino acids: CASSGQGAYNSPLHF. The CDR3 nucleotides read TGTGCCAGCAGCGGACAGGGCGCTTATAATTCACCCCTCCACTTT. This chain uses TRBV6-5 with TRBJ1-6; TRBD1 matches at 8 bases. The CDR3 totals 15 residues. Per germline, CDR1 MNHEY and CDR2 SVGAGI. J gave up 4 bases and V 6 bases, and 5 bases lay outside the gene matches.

The chain couples TRBV25-1 to TRBJ1-5; D not resolved. The V end was cut by 6 bases, the J end by 1 base, with 16 bases between. In germline, CDR1 is MGHDK, CDR2 SYGVNS. The CDR3 loop spans 16 amino acids. The CDR3 reads CASRSEGSESNQPQHF. CDR3 bases: TGTGCCAGCAGATCCGAGGGAAGCGAGAGCAATCAGCCCCAGCATTTT.

V is TRBV27 and J is TRBJ2-1; TRBD2 aligns across 8 bases. Germline CDR1 and CDR2: MNHEY and SMNVEV (reference sequence). Unmatched junction bases numbered 5, after V lost 6 bases and J lost 4 bases. The CDR3 covers 14 residues. The DNA for the CDR3 is TGTGCCAGCAGCCGGGAGGGTGGGTACAATGAGCAGTTCTTC. Protein: CASSREGGYNEQFF.

The V and J genes are TRBV7-9 and TRBJ1-5; 8 bases are shared with TRBD1. The CDR3 spans 15 residues. Germline V CDR1 and CDR2: SEHNR, FQNEAQ (reference sequence). V lost 3 bases to trimming and J lost 2 bases; unmatched junction nucleotides: 3. The CDR3 is CASSLGQVGNQPQHF. CDR3 sequence (DNA): TGTGCCAGCAGCTTGGGACAGGTGGGCAATCAGCCCCAGCATTTT.

This chain uses TRBV6-2 or TRBV6-3 with TRBJ2-7; no clear D gene. Germline V gene data show CDR1 as MNHEY and CDR2 as SVGEGT. V was trimmed by 2 bases and J by 6 bases, leaving 17 bases between them. The CDR3 has 15 residues. The chain's CDR3 is CASSYQVTTLAEQYF. CDR3 DNA sequence: TGTGCCAGCAGTTACCAAGTAACCACTCTCGCCGAGCAGTACTTC.

The V gene is TRBV5-1, the J gene TRBJ2-7; a weak D match, TRBD2 (6 bases). The CDR3 is made up of 13 amino acids. The germline V and J ends were trimmed by 5 bases and 1 base, with 10 bases remaining between them. Germline lookup yields CDR1 SGHRS and CDR2 YFSETQ. CDR3 region: CASREGGSYEQYF. In nucleotides, the CDR3 is TGCGCCAGCAGGGAGGGTGGGTCCTACGAGCAGTACTTC.

The gene calls are TRBV11-2 and TRBJ2-7; 8 nucleotides agree with TRBD2. The germline gives CDR1 SGHAT, CDR2 FQNNGV. Unmatched junction bases numbered 14, after V lost 4 bases and J lost 6 bases. The CDR3 is 16 residues long. CDR3 DNA sequence: TGTGCCAGCAGCTCACCCCGGGGGGCGGGGGGCCGCGAGCAGTACTTC. It codes for CASSSPRGAGGREQYF.

V is TRBV19 and J is TRBJ2-1; 9 bases fit TRBD2. V lost 2 bases to trimming and J lost 7 bases; unmatched junction nucleotides: 9. Germline CDR1 and CDR2: LNHDA and SQIVND (reference sequence). The CDR3 spans 16 residues. The chain's CDR3 is CASSIRSSGDQNEQFF. In DNA, the CDR3 is TGTGCCAGTAGTATAAGGTCTAGCGGGGACCAGAATGAGCAGTTCTTC.

The chain carries TRBV6-5 and TRBJ2-5; TRBD2 matches 7 bases. The CDR3 is 15 residues long. The V segment lost 6 bases and the J segment 2 bases; nucleotides outside the gene matches: 9. Germline V lookup: CDR1 MNHEY, CDR2 SVGAGI. The CDR3 DNA is TGTGCCAGCAGCTCCGGGGGAGGGGTGCAAGAGACCCAGTACTTC. Translating it yields CASSSGGGVQETQYF.

The chain recombines TRBV15 with TRBJ2-7; 7 nucleotides line up with TRBD1. CDR3 length: 15 residues. V shed 5 bases and J 3 bases; nucleotides not matched to a gene: 10. Germline CDR1 is LNHNV and CDR2 is YYDKDF (reference sequence). CDR3 DNA: TGTGCCACCAGCGCCCCAGGGACAGCCATCTACGAGCAGTACTTC. Translating it yields CATSAPGTAIYEQYF.

V is TRBV4-1 and J is TRBJ2-1; TRBD2 matches 9 bases. This CDR3 comprises 17 residues. V lost 2 bases and J lost 6; bases outside the gene matches: 11. In germline, CDR1 is MGHRA, CDR2 YSYEKL. Written as DNA, the CDR3 is TGCGCCAGCAGCCAAACCTTCCCTGGGACTAGCCGCAATGAGCAGTTCTTC. Protein sequence: CASSQTFPGTSRNEQFF.

The chain carries TRBV3-1 (or the pseudogene TRBV3-2) and TRBJ2-1, with TRBD2 identical over 13 bases. The V and J ends lost 1 base and 8 bases, in that order; junction bases with no gene match: 2. The V gene's germline CDR1 is LGHDT and CDR2 YNNKEL (reference sequence). The CDR3 is made up of 15 amino acids. CDR3 sequence: CASSQGTSGGYEQFF. The CDR3 DNA is TGTGCCAGCAGCCAAGGGACTAGCGGGGGTTATGAGCAGTTCTTC.